This TCR beta chain was captured by sequencing in a study of brain metastases from non-small cell lung cancer. Findings and limits, study-wide: T-cell infiltration was lower in brain metastases than primaries (P < 0.001). Brain metastases shared most TCR repertoire with primaries, with sparse T cells. Compared with their matched primary tumors, around 69% of brain metastases showed expanded T-cell clones.

Generated by immunoSEQ multiplex PCR, the TCRdb table keeps only in-frame clones and is missing some. This sample yields approximately 2,500 clones, of which approximately 80% are seen a single time; about two fifths belongs to the top ten. Trimming shortened V by 11 bases and J by 8 bases, and 9 bases separated the two germline ends. The CDR3 sequence is 9 residues long. This clone was counted only a few times. Antigen: not known. What was sequenced was tissue from a brain metastasis. This chain connects TRBV23-1 to TRBJ1-2; D unresolved. TRBV23-1 is assigned to the ORF class and has an uncertain function. This clonotype was sampled from a donor aged 40 or over with non-small cell lung cancer. The CDR3, as DNA: TGCGCCGCTTGGGAGGGCTACACCTTC. Its translation is CAAWEGYTF.